The 29 T cell receptor beta chains presented below share a single source sample, sequenced in a study of spatial heterogeneity in lung cancer. Time point of the sample: sample taken at primary tumor resection. The study, taken as a whole, reports: Mutation counts in tumors were tracked by counts of expanded intratumoral alpha and beta TCRs.

No antigen is known for these receptors. TCRdb passed the 5' RACE reads through MiXCR, listing each CDR3 protein once. The data hold 3,700 or so distinct CDR3 sequences, with around an eighth observed a single time. Sequenced material: lung tumor tissue, taken at surgery. The receptors were gathered from a female donor with early-stage non-small cell lung cancer.

The chain employs TRBV18 and TRBJ2-7, with 10 bases that match TRBD2. CDR1 is KGHSH and CDR2 is LQKENI in the germline V gene. V trimming: 3 bases; J trimming: 0 bases; junction bases outside the gene matches: 2. The CDR3 is made up of 15 amino acids. CDR3: CASSPGLATSYEQYF. DNA for the CDR3: TGTGCCAGCTCACCGGGACTAGCGACCTCCTACGAGCAGTACTTC.

This clonotype is medium-sized. The chain carries TRBV4-2 and TRBJ2-3; tentative D call: TRBD2 (7 bases). V gave up 0 bases and J gave up 0 bases, with 13 bases separating them. CDR1 LGHNA and CDR2 YNFKEQ come from the germline V gene. The CDR3 spans 17 residues. The CDR3 DNA sequence: TGTGCCAGCAGCCAAGATTTCCGGGGGGCTAGCACAGATACGCAGTATTTT. Its translation: CASSQDFRGASTDTQYF.

This rearrangement joins TRBV12-3 or TRBV12-4 to TRBJ1-4; no clear D gene. V gave up 5 bases and J gave up 0 bases, with 19 bases separating them. The CDR3 loop spans 18 amino acids. Here the CDR3 DNA reads TGTGCCAGCAGTCCCCCGAGAGTGGTGGGTTCAACTAATGAAAAACTGTTTTTT. Its protein product is CASSPPRVVGSTNEKLFF.

The chain employs TRBV6-5 and TRBJ2-3; 11 bases align to TRBD1. After removal of 5 bases from V and 3 bases from J, the junction contained 4 bases not matched to a gene. Germline CDR1 and CDR2: MNHEY and SVGAGI. The CDR3 contains 15 residues. The CDR3 here is CASSPGQGVTDTQYF. CDR3 nucleotides: TGTGCCAGCAGTCCGGGACAGGGGGTAACAGATACGCAGTATTTT.

By share of the sample, this clonotype is medium-sized. The chain joins TRBV4-2 to TRBJ2-5, with a possible D match to TRBD2 (5 bases). Trimming stripped 5 bases from V and 4 bases from J, with 5 bases between. Germline V gene lookup returns CDR1 LGHNA and CDR2 YNFKEQ. The CDR3 length is 11 residues. The CDR3 bases are TGTGCCAGCAGCGAGGGAGAGACCCAGTACTTC. Its translation is CASSEGETQYF.

This clonotype qualifies as medium-sized. The CDR3 sequence: CASKTGFHTEAFF. CDR3 nucleotides: TGTGCCAGCAAAACAGGGTTTCACACTGAAGCTTTCTTT. The rearrangement links TRBV25-1 to TRBJ1-1; possibly TRBD1 for D (6 bases). Germline assignment: CDR1 MGHDK and CDR2 SYGVNS. CDR3 size: 13 residues. V dropped 7 bases and J dropped 3 bases, with 12 bases sitting between them.

This clonotype was detected a few times. The DNA of the CDR3 is TGTGCCAGCAGTTATAATCAGCAGGGGGCCGTTTTCAATCAGCCCCAGCATTTT. It is translated as CASSYNQQGAVFNQPQHF. The chain joins TRBV6-2 or TRBV6-3 to TRBJ1-5; the match to TRBD1 covers 8 bases. The CDR3 extends over 18 amino acids. Trimming removed 3 bases from V and 3 bases from J; junction bases left unmatched: 13. CDR1 is MNHEY, CDR2 SVGEGT, per germline.

The chain is built from TRBV18 and TRBJ2-3; D possibly corresponds to TRBD2 (6 bases). Per the germline V gene, CDR1 is KGHSH and CDR2 is LQKENI. This CDR3 is built from 17 residues. V lost 2 bases to trimming and J lost 6 bases, with 21 bases between them. The CDR3 sequence is CASSPKFRGIHSDTQYF. CDR3 coding DNA: TGTGCCAGCTCACCAAAGTTCCGGGGGATCCATAGTGATACGCAGTATTTT.

The rearrangement joins TRBV27 to TRBJ2-5; 7 bases line up with TRBD2. J gave up 5 bases and V 5 bases, and 17 bases lay outside the gene matches. CDR1 and CDR2 from the germline V gene are MNHEY and SMNVEV (reference sequence). The CDR3 has 17 residues. CDR3 DNA: TGTGCCAGCAGTCCCGATAGGGGAGCGGGGAGAGGGGAGACCCAGTACTTC. Its protein is CASSPDRGAGRGETQYF.

This clonotype rates as medium-sized. This chain links TRBV11-2 with TRBJ2-7; 11 nucleotides line up with TRBD2. Per the germline V gene, CDR1 is SGHAT and CDR2 is FQNNGV. V shed 5 bases, J shed 3 bases, and the junction held 18 bases outside the gene matches. The CDR3 loop spans 19 amino acids. The CDR3 sequence: CASSQLAGAGSSGFYEQYF. The DNA of the CDR3 is TGTGCCAGCAGCCAACTAGCGGGAGCCGGGTCCAGCGGGTTCTACGAGCAGTACTTC.

By share of the sample, this clonotype is medium-sized (0.01 to 0.1%). The chain links TRBV7-9 to TRBJ1-3; D call uncertain. There are 12 residues in the CDR3. V was shortened by 0 bases and J by 3 bases, with 0 bases between the two germline ends. Germline lookup yields CDR1 SEHNR and CDR2 FQNEAQ (reference sequence). This CDR3 reads CASSLAGNTIYF. As DNA, the CDR3 is TGTGCCAGCAGCTTAGCTGGAAACACCATATATTTT.

This clonotype has just one count. A much larger clonotype is one base distant, so this may be a read error. The DNA of the CDR3 is TGCGCCAGCAGCCAAGCTCGTCTTTGGACTAGCGGGACCCATGAGACCCAGTACTTC. Translation: CASSQARLWTSGTHETQYF. V gene TRBV4-1 combines with J gene TRBJ2-5; 12 nucleotides align to TRBD2. This CDR3 is 19 amino acids long. V trimming: 1 base; J trimming: 5 bases; junction bases outside the gene matches: 14. Germline V gene data show CDR1 as MGHRA and CDR2 as YSYEKL.

By share of the sample, this clonotype is medium-sized. The J gene is TRBJ2-1, the V gene TRBV19, with D perhaps being TRBD1 or TRBD2 (5 bases each). The CDR3 contains 15 residues. The V end lost 4 bases, the J end lost 3 bases, and 13 bases lay between the germline ends. Germline V lookup: CDR1 LNHDA, CDR2 SQIVND (reference sequence). CDR3 amino acids: CASSNLRDGYNEQFF. CDR3 DNA sequence: TGTGCCAGTAGTAACCTGAGGGACGGCTACAATGAGCAGTTCTTC. The full variable domain, rest sourced from reference TRBV19 and TRBJ2-1, is DGGITQSPKYLFRKEGQNVTLSCEQNLNHDAMYWYRQDPGQGLRLIYYSQIVNDFQKGDIAEGYSVSREKKESFPLTVTSAQKNPTAFYLCASSNLRDGYNEQFFGPGTRLTVL.

This clonotype is medium-sized within its sample. CDR3 residues: CASSPPPSADTQYF. CDR3 nucleotides: TGTGCCAGCTCCCCGCCCCCCTCGGCGGATACGCAGTATTTT. The J gene is TRBJ2-3, the V gene TRBV18; D unresolved. The V gene's germline CDR1 is KGHSH and CDR2 LQKENI. CDR3 size: 14 residues. V lost 6 bases, J lost 6 bases, and 16 bases lay in between.

By sample fraction, this clonotype is medium-sized. V and J are TRBV7-9 and TRBJ2-1; the D is unclear. Germline assignment: CDR1 SEHNR and CDR2 FQNEAQ (reference sequence). V lost 7 bases to trimming and J lost 8 bases, with 15 bases between them. The CDR3 totals 13 residues. The CDR3 loop reads CASTSQAHDEQFF. Here the CDR3 DNA reads TGTGCCAGCACCTCTCAAGCGCACGATGAGCAGTTCTTC.

This clonotype is termed medium-sized. The CDR3 sequence: CASVWGGRNTGELFF. Here the CDR3 DNA reads TGTGCCAGCGTTTGGGGGGGGAGGAACACCGGGGAGCTGTTTTTT. V is TRBV6-2 or TRBV6-3 and J is TRBJ2-2, with 7 bases that match TRBD2. Germline V gene data show CDR1 as MNHEY and CDR2 as SVGEGT. After removal of 8 bases from V and 1 base from J, the junction contained 7 bases not matched to a gene. CDR3 length: 15 amino acids.

The chain is built from TRBV7-2 and TRBJ2-6; D gene uncertain. Germline V gives CDR1 SGHTA, CDR2 FQGNSA. CDR3 length: 18 amino acids. The V end was cut by 1 base, the J end by 0 bases, with 13 bases between. The CDR3: CASSLGSGQSSGANVLTF. Here the CDR3 DNA reads TGTGCCAGCAGCTTAGGCTCAGGCCAGAGCTCTGGGGCCAACGTCCTGACTTTC. Combining the CDR3 with reference TRBV7-2 and TRBJ2-6 gives the whole variable domain GAGVSQSPSNKVTEKGKDVELRCDPISGHTALYWYRQSLGQGLEFLIYFQGNSAPDKSGLPSDRFSAERTGGSVSTLTIQRTQQEDSAVYLCASSLGSGQSSGANVLTFGAGSRLTVL.

In its sample, this clonotype ranks as medium-sized. This chain uses TRBV12-3 or TRBV12-4 with TRBJ2-1; 9 positions match TRBD2. The CDR3 contains 16 residues. V lost 5 bases to trimming and J lost 6 bases; unmatched junction nucleotides: 11. The CDR3 spells CASSPLAGLGPNEQFF. Written as DNA, the CDR3 is TGTGCCAGCAGTCCGCTAGCGGGATTAGGCCCCAATGAGCAGTTCTTC.

This clonotype ranks as medium-sized. The rearrangement uses TRBV7-6 and TRBJ2-3; no clear D gene. Germline V lookup: CDR1 SGHVS, CDR2 FNYEAQ. CDR3 size: 12 residues. Trimming pared 2 bases from V and 4 bases from J, leaving 4 bases between. CDR3 sequence (DNA): TGTGCCAGCAGCTTAAGCTCAGATACGCAGTATTTT. Its translation: CASSLSSDTQYF.

By its share, this clonotype is medium-sized. The chain is built from TRBV2 and TRBJ1-1; D is unclear. The CDR3 length is 14 residues. Germline CDR1 reads SNHLY; CDR2 reads FYNNEI. Deletions cut 1 base from V and 5 bases from J, with 11 bases between. CDR3 loop: CASSEGTFGTEAFF. CDR3 DNA sequence: TGTGCCAGCAGTGAAGGGACCTTTGGAACTGAAGCTTTCTTT.

By share of the sample, this clonotype is medium-sized. The CDR3 DNA reads as TGCAGTGCTAGACAGGCGTACCAAGAGACCCAGTACTTC. This sequence encodes CSARQAYQETQYF. The genes are TRBV20-1 and TRBJ2-5; the D is unclear. Germline assignment: CDR1 DFQATT and CDR2 SNEGSKA (reference sequence). The CDR3 extends over 13 amino acids. Between the trimmed V and J ends, which lost 2 bases and 0 bases, there was a span of 7 bases.

In its sample, this clonotype ranks as medium-sized (0.01 to 0.1%). A read error may account for a junction end that differs from germline. The chain couples TRBV7-7 to TRBJ2-5; D is unclear. The CDR3 spans 15 residues. Germline V gives CDR1 SSHAT, CDR2 FNYEAQ (reference sequence). The DNA of the CDR3 is TGTGCTAGCAGCTTCAACAGCATCGGCCAAGAGACCCAGTACTTC. Encoded protein: CASSFNSIGQETQYF.

By sample fraction, this clonotype is medium-sized. The rearrangement uses TRBV5-4 and TRBJ1-3; 8 bases are a match to TRBD1. The V segment lost 4 bases and the J segment 0 bases; nucleotides outside the gene matches: 9. In germline, CDR1 is SGHNT, CDR2 YYREEE (reference sequence). This CDR3 has 17 amino acids. CDR3 amino acids: CASSRGTGASSGNTIYF. The DNA for the CDR3 is TGTGCCAGCAGCAGGGGGACAGGCGCAAGCTCTGGAAACACCATATATTTT.

The chain employs TRBV20-1 and TRBJ1-3; TRBD1 matches 7 bases. With 6 bases clipped from V and 4 bases from J, the junction kept 9 bases outside the gene matches. The germline gives CDR1 DFQATT, CDR2 SNEGSKA (reference sequence). The length of the CDR3 is 14 residues. The CDR3 is CSAGDSRRGNTIYF. CDR3 sequence (DNA): TGCAGTGCCGGGGACAGCCGGAGAGGAAACACCATATATTTT.

By its share, this clonotype is medium-sized (0.01 to 0.1%). V is TRBV2 and J is TRBJ2-1, with 10 bases fitting TRBD1. Germline V gene sequence: CDR1 SNHLY, CDR2 FYNNEI. V lost 5 bases to trimming and J lost 2 bases; unmatched junction nucleotides: 6. This CDR3 contains 16 residues. The CDR3 loop reads CASSPAGTGAYNEQFF. The DNA for the CDR3 is TGTGCCAGCAGTCCGGCCGGGACAGGGGCCTACAATGAGCAGTTCTTC. Supplemented by reference TRBV2 and TRBJ2-1, the full variable domain reads EPEVTQTPSHQVTQMGQEVILRCVPISNHLYFYWYRQILGQKVEFLVSFYNNEISEKSEIFDDQFSVERPDGSNFTLKIRSTKLEDSAMYFCASSPAGTGAYNEQFFGPGTRLTVL.

The sample holds many counts of this clonotype. J is TRBJ2-7 and V is TRBV6-2 or TRBV6-3; 11 nucleotides match TRBD2. The length of the CDR3 is 14 residues. Germline CDR1 MNHEY, CDR2 SVGEGT. J gave up 6 bases and V 5 bases, and 6 bases lay outside the gene matches. In DNA, the CDR3 is TGTGCCAGCAGTACGGGACTAGCGGCGGTCGAGCAGTACTTC. It is translated as CASSTGLAAVEQYF.

Relative to its sample, this clonotype is medium-sized (0.01 to 0.1%). V gene TRBV23-1 combines with J gene TRBJ2-3; 8 nucleotides align to TRBD2. TRBV23-1 qualifies as an ORF whose function is uncertain. The CDR3 is 17 amino acids. Trimming at V came to 0 bases and at J to 1 base, leaving 6 bases not matched to a gene. CDR3 sequence (DNA): TGCGCCAGCAGTCAATCCCAGCGGGAGTACTGCACAGATACGCAGTATTTT. This encodes CASSQSQREYCTDTQYF.

By its share, this clonotype is medium-sized. The CDR3 coding sequence is TGTGCCAGCGGGGGCAATCAGCCCCAGCATTTT. Translated: CASGGNQPQHF. The J gene is TRBJ1-5, the V gene TRBV6-1; no clear D gene. Per germline, CDR1 MNHNS and CDR2 SASEGT. This CDR3 is 11 amino acids long. V lost 8 bases, J lost 2 bases, and 4 bases lay in between.

This clonotype was detected ten times or more. The chain links TRBV29-1 to TRBJ1-1; D not resolved. Per germline, CDR1 SQVTM and CDR2 ANQGSEA. The CDR3 covers 12 residues. Between the trimmed V and J ends, which lost 5 bases and 0 bases, there was a span of 7 bases. The CDR3 DNA sequence: TGCAGCGTTAATTCGGTGAACACTGAAGCTTTCTTT. This sequence encodes CSVNSVNTEAFF.